These 8 T cell receptor beta chains came from one sample sequenced in a study of OX40 agonist ivuxolimab in advanced cancers. The protocol used for the library was the immunoSEQ multiplex PCR assay. TCRdb retrieved this table from immuneACCESS and kept in-frame rearrangements only. Not all clones are present; in checked studies, unresolved V genes account for under half, and no reason is known for the remainder. Counted in this sample were tens of thousands of clones; roughly nine tenths of them appeared once. 8.5% to 9.5% of the sample belongs to the ten largest clones. This material consisted of CD4+ or CD8+ T cells sorted from blood, taken in a trial of the OX40 agonist ivuxolimab. The receptors stem from an adult with an advanced solid tumor such as melanoma, head and neck, liver or kidney cancer.

The J gene is TRBJ2-7, the V gene TRBV7-9, with 11 bases matching TRBD2. Per the germline V gene, CDR1 is SEHNR and CDR2 is FQNEAQ (reference sequence). The V segment lost 4 bases and the J segment 2 bases; nucleotides outside the gene matches: 1. The CDR3 has 14 amino acids. This chain's CDR3 is CASSSTSGAYEQYF. CDR3 DNA sequence: TGTGCCAGCAGCTCGACTAGCGGGGCCTACGAGCAGTACTTC.

The CDR3 sequence: CASRRTSGSFIQYF. The CDR3 coding sequence is TGTGCCAGCAGAAGGACTAGCGGGAGTTTCATTCAGTACTTC. The chain uses TRBV28 and TRBJ2-4; 13 nucleotides agree with TRBD2. The V gene end was trimmed by 6 bases and the J gene end by 9 bases; junction bases not matched to a gene: 5. The CDR3 is 14 amino acids. CDR1 is MDHEN, CDR2 SYDVKM, per germline.

V gene TRBV10-3 combines with J gene TRBJ1-5, with D possibly being TRBD1 (5 bases). The germline V gene encodes CDR1 ENHRY and CDR2 SYGVKD. Trimming left V 5 bases short and J 0 bases short, with 8 bases between. CDR3 length: 14 amino acids. The CDR3 region has the DNA TGTGCCATCAGTCCTGACAGTAGCAATCAGCCCCAGCATTTT. Translated, it gives CAISPDSSNQPQHF.

This rearrangement joins TRBV7-3 to TRBJ2-7; TRBD1 or TRBD2 may be the D gene (6 bases each). Germline lookup yields CDR1 SGHTA and CDR2 FQGTGA. The V and J ends lost 5 bases and 0 bases respectively, with 17 bases between them. This CDR3 contains 16 residues. CDR3 in DNA: TGTGCCAGCAGCCCGTCTGGAGGGGGAAACTCCTACGAGCAGTACTTC. Translated: CASSPSGGGNSYEQYF.

The chain has TRBV28 and TRBJ1-4; D is uncertain. Trimming cost V 6 bases and J 0 bases, with 8 bases left between them. The V gene's germline CDR1 is MDHEN and CDR2 SYDVKM. This CDR3 is 14 amino acids long. The CDR3: CASSEATTNEKLFF. The CDR3 nucleotides read TGTGCCAGCAGCGAGGCTACAACTAATGAAAAACTGTTTTTT.

The chain has TRBV27 and TRBJ1-1; 8 nucleotides line up with TRBD1. The CDR3 extends over 16 amino acids. V lost 10 bases to trimming and J lost 3 bases; unmatched junction nucleotides: 16. CDR1 and CDR2 (germline): MNHEY, SMNVEV (reference sequence). The CDR3 loop reads CATPCSDRVNDTEAFF. CDR3 nucleotide sequence: TGTGCCACTCCGTGCTCGGACAGGGTCAACGACACTGAAGCTTTCTTT.

In its sample, this clone was seen once. The genes are TRBV2 and TRBJ2-1; 7 nucleotides match TRBD2. There are 14 residues in the CDR3. J lost 8 bases, V lost 4 bases, and 8 bases had no gene match. Germline V gene sequence: CDR1 SNHLY, CDR2 FYNNEI. The CDR3 spells CASSAGGSGDEQFF. The CDR3 nucleotides are TGTGCCAGCAGTGCGGGCGGGAGTGGGGATGAGCAGTTCTTC. Looking up the rest from reference TRBV2 and TRBJ2-1 gives the full variable domain: EPEVTQTPSHQVTQMGQEVILRCVPISNHLYFYWYRQILGQKVEFLVSFYNNEISEKSEIFDDQFSVERPDGSNFTLKIRSTKLEDSAMYFCASSAGGSGDEQFFGPGTRLTVL.

This rearrangement joins TRBV30 to TRBJ2-1; a possible D gene is TRBD1 (6 bases). Trimming cost V 1 base and J 8 bases, with 18 bases left between them. The CDR3 loop spans 15 amino acids. CDR1 is GTSNPN and CDR2 is SVGIG in the germline V gene (reference sequence). CDR3 in amino acids: CAWSDARTAFDEQFF. The CDR3 DNA is TGTGCCTGGAGTGATGCTAGGACAGCCTTTGATGAGCAGTTCTTC. Full variable domain (rest looked up from reference TRBV30 and TRBJ2-1): SQTIHQWPATLVQPVGSPLSLECTVEGTSNPNLYWYRQAAGRGLQLLFYSVGIGQISSEVPQNLSASRPQDRQFILSSKKLLLSDSGFYLCAWSDARTAFDEQFFGPGTRLTVL.